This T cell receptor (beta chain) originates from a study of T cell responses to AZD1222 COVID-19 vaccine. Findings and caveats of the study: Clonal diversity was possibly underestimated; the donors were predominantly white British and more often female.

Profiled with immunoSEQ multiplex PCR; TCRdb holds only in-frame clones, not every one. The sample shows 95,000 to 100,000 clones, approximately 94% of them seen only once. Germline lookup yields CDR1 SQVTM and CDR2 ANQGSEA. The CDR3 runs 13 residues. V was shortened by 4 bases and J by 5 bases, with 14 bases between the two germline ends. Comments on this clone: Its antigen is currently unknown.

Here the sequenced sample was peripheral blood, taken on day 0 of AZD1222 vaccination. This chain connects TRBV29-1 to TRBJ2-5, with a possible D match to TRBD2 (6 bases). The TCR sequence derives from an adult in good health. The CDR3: CSVGPGVWETQYF. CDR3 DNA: TGCAGCGTTGGGCCGGGGGTATGGGAGACCCAGTACTTC.